This T cell receptor (beta chain) comes out of a study of blood T cell repertoires in COVID-19. Study information: Italy, Spain and the United States were the sources of the convalescent and acute COVID-19 samples. PBMCs, B-cell-depleted T cells, or T cells were the source of the cDNA or gDNA that made up the material.

In the authors' workflow: The assay estimated nucleated cells by amplifying reference gene primers. The method was immunoSEQ multiplex PCR; TCRdb's version includes in-frame clones alone and lacks a portion of them. V, J and clone size reflect that table, while D and trimming were determined from the DNA. The sample consists of more than 95,000 clones, 88% of them appearing once. The CDR3 covers 13 residues. Trimming shortened V by 1 base and J by 0 bases, and 4 bases separated the two germline ends. This clone occurred a few times. The same CDR3 also results from other DNA sequences found in this sample.

This TCR came from a man in his fifties or sixties with acute or convalescent COVID-19. V gene TRBV12-3 or TRBV12-4 combines with J gene TRBJ2-7, with no clear D. The sequenced sample consisted of peripheral blood. The CDR3 nucleotides are TGTGCCAGCAGTTTAGACAGCTCCTACGAGCAGTACTTC. As protein: CASSLDSSYEQYF.